Below, 26 T cell receptor beta chains from the same sample are listed, as sequenced in a study of blood T cell repertoires in COVID-19. Some clones are missing from TCRdb's copy, which holds only in-frame ones; the method was immunoSEQ multiplex PCR. There are fewer than 200,000 clones in the sample; around four fifths occur only once, and 6.5% to 9.5% lies in the top ten. The material sequenced was peripheral blood. These receptors came from a woman of 80 years or more with COVID-19, enrolled during active disease.

The gene calls are TRBV6-6 and TRBJ2-7; TRBD2 matches 7 bases. The V segment lost 7 bases and the J segment 2 bases; nucleotides outside the gene matches: 5. Germline CDR1 reads MNHNY; CDR2 reads SVGAGI (reference sequence). There are 13 residues in the CDR3. CDR3 in amino acids: CASTPRGAYEQYF. For the CDR3, the DNA is TGTGCCAGCACCCCCCGGGGGGCCTACGAGCAGTACTTC.

J is TRBJ2-3 and V is TRBV3-1 (or the pseudogene TRBV3-2); D may be TRBD2 (7 bases). Between the trimmed V and J ends, which lost 3 bases and 6 bases, there was a span of 16 bases. The CDR3 runs to 15 residues. The V gene's germline CDR1 is LGHDT and CDR2 YNNKEL (reference sequence). The CDR3 nucleotides read TGTGCCAGCAGCCACTACAGGGCCGGGGGGGATACGCAGTATTTT. Protein: CASSHYRAGGDTQYF.

V is TRBV6-5 and J is TRBJ2-2, with 8 bases that match TRBD2. V trimming: 6 bases; J trimming: 1 base; junction bases outside the gene matches: 4. The CDR3 extends over 15 amino acids. The germline V gene has CDR1 MNHEY and CDR2 SVGAGI. The CDR3 bases are TGTGCCAGCAGCTACGGGACTAGGAACACCGGGGAGCTGTTTTTT. Residues: CASSYGTRNTGELFF.

The count of this clone is one. The chain recombines TRBV28 with TRBJ1-4; D gene uncertain. Germline CDR1 reads MDHEN; CDR2 reads SYDVKM. V was trimmed by 3 bases and J by 7 bases, leaving 15 bases between them. The length of the CDR3 is 15 residues. The CDR3 bases are TGTGCCAGCAGTTTTAGAGGTGGAATCGGTGAAAAACTGTTTTTT. Its translation: CASSFRGGIGEKLFF. Looking up the rest from reference TRBV28 and TRBJ1-4 gives the full variable domain: DVKVTQSSRYLVKRTGEKVFLECVQDMDHENMFWYRQDPGLGLRLIYFSYDVKMKEKGDIPEGYSVSREKKERFSLILESASTNQTSMYLCASSFRGGIGEKLFFGSGTQLSVL.

Notes on this clone: Other nucleotide sequences in the sample specify the same CDR3. The chain couples TRBV3-1 (or the pseudogene TRBV3-2) to TRBJ1-6; no clear D. The V end was cut by 0 bases, the J end by 7 bases, with 4 bases between. The CDR3 contains 13 residues. Germline-derived CDR1 and CDR2 are LGHDT and YNNKEL (reference sequence). The CDR3 region has the DNA TGTGCCAGCAGCCAAGACCGGAATTCACCCCTCCACTTT. It specifies CASSQDRNSPLHF.

The J gene is TRBJ2-5, the V gene TRBV4-2, with 7 bases identical to TRBD2. CDR1 is LGHNA, CDR2 YNFKEQ, per germline. V trimming: 0 bases; J trimming: 2 bases; junction bases outside the gene matches: 3. The CDR3 extends over 15 amino acids. The DNA of the CDR3 is TGTGCCAGCAGCCAAGATGGGACTACACAAGAGACCCAGTACTTC. Amino acid sequence: CASSQDGTTQETQYF.

The chain is built from TRBV7-8 and TRBJ2-5; 11 bases line up with TRBD2. With 11 bases clipped from V and 2 bases from J, the junction kept 10 bases outside the gene matches. Germline lookup yields CDR1 SGHVS and CDR2 FQNEAQ. This CDR3 has 15 amino acids. The CDR3 spells CAGVRLAGKQETQYF. Written as DNA, the CDR3 is TGTGCCGGAGTAAGACTAGCGGGAAAACAAGAGACCCAGTACTTC. The full variable domain, completed using reference TRBV7-8 and TRBJ2-5, is GAGVSQSPRYKVAKRGQDVALRCDPISGHVSLFWYQQALGQGPEFLTYFQNEAQLDKSGLPSDRFFAERPEGSVSTLKIQRTQQEDSAVYLCAGVRLAGKQETQYFGPGTRLLVL.

The V and J genes are TRBV18 and TRBJ1-1; 9 bases align to TRBD1. The CDR3 is made up of 13 amino acids. Germline values: CDR1 KGHSH, CDR2 LQKENI. V shed 2 bases and J 7 bases; nucleotides not matched to a gene: 2. DNA for the CDR3: TGTGCCAGCTCACCAGGGGACAGGGTTGAAGCTTTCTTT. It translates to CASSPGDRVEAFF.

This clone was counted a few times. The V and J genes are TRBV2 and TRBJ1-5, with D possibly matching TRBD1 (6 bases). The CDR3 length is 13 residues. V lost 6 bases and J lost 4, with 10 bases in between. From germline, CDR1 is SNHLY and CDR2 FYNNEI. In nucleotides, the CDR3 is TGTGCCAGCAGGAGGGACAATAATCAGCCCCAGCATTTT. It codes for CASRRDNNQPQHF.

This clone was seen a few times. The chain uses TRBV5-4 and TRBJ1-1; possibly TRBD1 for D (6 bases). Germline lookup yields CDR1 SGHNT and CDR2 YYREEE (reference sequence). Trimming shortened V by 5 bases and J by 2 bases, and 13 bases separated the two germline ends. This CDR3 is 14 amino acids long. This CDR3 reads CASRGQQGNTEAFF. The CDR3 coding sequence is TGTGCCAGCAGAGGACAGCAAGGCAACACTGAAGCTTTCTTT.

The chain employs TRBV5-5 and TRBJ1-4; D is ambiguous. The CDR3 spans 16 residues. V was pared by 0 bases and J by 8 bases, with 17 bases between. Germline CDR1 SGHKS, CDR2 YYEKEE (reference sequence). The CDR3 sequence: CASSLVLHGDGEKLFF. In DNA form, the CDR3 reads TGTGCCAGCAGCTTGGTCCTTCACGGGGATGGAGAAAAACTGTTTTTT.

DNA of the CDR3: TGTGCCAGTAGCTTACAGGGGGCCAAAGGAAACACCATATATTTT. Its translation: CASSLQGAKGNTIYF. The chain is built from TRBV19 and TRBJ1-3; TRBD1 aligns across 9 bases. There are 15 residues in the CDR3. With V trimmed by 6 bases and J by 4 bases, 7 bases remained unmatched. From germline, CDR1 is LNHDA and CDR2 SQIVND (reference sequence).

The chain recombines TRBV6-5 with TRBJ1-2; D remains unclear. The CDR3 has 12 amino acids. Germline V gene lookup returns CDR1 MNHEY and CDR2 SVGAGI. The ends were cut back, 6 bases at V and 3 bases at J, with 8 bases in the middle. CDR3 protein: CASRRRDYGYTF. For the CDR3, the DNA is TGTGCCAGCAGGAGGCGAGACTATGGCTACACCTTC.

This rearrangement joins TRBV9 to TRBJ1-4; a weak D match, TRBD1 (5 bases). V lost 2 bases to trimming and J lost 3 bases, with 11 bases between them. There are 15 residues in the CDR3. CDR1 is SGDLS and CDR2 is YYNGEE in the germline V gene. The chain's CDR3 is CASSVGGSANEKLFF. In nucleotides, the CDR3 is TGTGCCAGCAGCGTGGGGGGATCGGCTAATGAAAAACTGTTTTTT. Looking up the rest from reference TRBV9 and TRBJ1-4 gives the full variable domain: DSGVTQTPKHLITATGQRVTLRCSPRSGDLSVYWYQQSLDQGLQFLIQYYNGEERAKGNILERFSAQQFPDLHSELNLSSLELGDSALYFCASSVGGSANEKLFFGSGTQLSVL.

V is TRBV5-1 and J is TRBJ1-4; unclear D gene. Germline-derived CDR1 and CDR2 are SGHRS and YFSETQ. V lost 4 bases and J lost 7, with 14 bases in between. This CDR3 contains 14 residues. The CDR3 spells CASSPGVTGEKLFF. In DNA, the CDR3 is TGCGCCAGCAGCCCCGGAGTTACGGGTGAAAAACTGTTTTTT. Full variable domain (outside the CDR3, taken from reference TRBV5-1 and TRBJ1-4): KAGVTQTPRYLIKTRGQQVTLSCSPISGHRSVSWYQQTPGQGLQFLFEYFSETQRNKGNFPGRFSGRQFSNSRSEMNVSTLELGDSALYLCASSPGVTGEKLFFGSGTQLSVL.

V gene TRBV25-1 combines with J gene TRBJ1-3, with D possibly being TRBD1 (5 bases). Trimming shortened V by 1 base and J by 4 bases, and 11 bases separated the two germline ends. This CDR3 comprises 15 residues. Germline CDR1 is MGHDK and CDR2 is SYGVNS. The CDR3 is CASSESGVLGNTIYF. CDR3 DNA sequence: TGTGCCAGCAGTGAATCGGGGGTACTGGGAAACACCATATATTTT.

This chain links TRBV5-5 with TRBJ1-1; tentatively, D is TRBD1 (6 bases). Between the trimmed V and J ends, which lost 4 bases and 7 bases, there was a span of 23 bases. This CDR3 is 16 amino acids long. Germline V gene sequence: CDR1 SGHKS, CDR2 YYEKEE (reference sequence). In nucleotides, the CDR3 is TGTGCCAGCAGCCAGGGAGTGGGTCAGGGGCTCAATGAAGCTTTCTTT. Protein product: CASSQGVGQGLNEAFF.

With regard to this clone: Other DNA sequences in this specimen translate into the identical CDR3. V and J are TRBV29-1 and TRBJ1-5, with 9 nucleotides matching TRBD1. The CDR3 contains 13 residues. The germline V gene encodes CDR1 SQVTM and CDR2 ANQGSEA. Losses at the gene ends were 6 bases for V and 3 bases for J; bases not matched to a gene: 3. CDR3 sequence: CSVRDRDNQPQHF. Written as DNA, the CDR3 is TGCAGCGTCAGGGACAGGGACAATCAGCCCCAGCATTTT.

This clone appeared a few times. This rearrangement joins TRBV29-1 to TRBJ2-1, with TRBD2 matching over 8 bases. The CDR3 is 12 amino acids. Germline CDR1 reads SQVTM; CDR2 reads ANQGSEA. Trimming removed 3 bases from V and 7 bases from J; junction bases left unmatched: 2. The CDR3 is CSVEPSGNEQFF. The CDR3 DNA sequence: TGCAGCGTTGAGCCTAGCGGGAATGAGCAGTTCTTC.

This rearrangement joins TRBV18 to TRBJ2-1; TRBD1 agrees at 8 bases. Germline V gene data show CDR1 as KGHSH and CDR2 as LQKENI. The CDR3 consists of 15 residues. The ends lost 3 bases at V and 6 bases at J; junction bases unmatched: 7. The CDR3: CASSPRQGPSNEQFF. CDR3 sequence (DNA): TGTGCCAGCTCACCTCGACAGGGGCCAAGCAATGAGCAGTTCTTC.

V and J are TRBV6-5 and TRBJ1-5, with 7 bases fitting TRBD1. The germline V gene encodes CDR1 MNHEY and CDR2 SVGAGI. There are 14 residues in the CDR3. The V gene end was trimmed by 6 bases and the J gene end by 7 bases; junction bases not matched to a gene: 9. The CDR3 protein is CASSPGQPAQPQHF. The DNA of the CDR3 is TGTGCCAGCAGCCCGGGACAGCCGGCACAGCCCCAGCATTTT.

The genes are TRBV29-1 and TRBJ2-5; D unclear. This CDR3 spans 11 amino acids. Germline lookup yields CDR1 SQVTM and CDR2 ANQGSEA. V gave up 8 bases and J gave up 5 bases, with 12 bases separating them. The DNA for the CDR3 is TGCAGCACGGGCCACCGGGAGACCCAGTACTTC. Its translation is CSTGHRETQYF.

The gene calls are TRBV7-8 and TRBJ1-5; D gene unclear. Per the germline V gene, CDR1 is SGHVS and CDR2 is FQNEAQ. This CDR3 has 16 residues. Trimming took off 3 bases at V and 2 bases at J, with 14 bases between the two ends. For the CDR3, the DNA is TGTGCCAGCAGCTTGATTAGCGGCCTGGGCAATCAGCCCCAGCATTTT. This sequence encodes CASSLISGLGNQPQHF.

The chain combines TRBV20-1 with TRBJ2-1, with 7 bases that match TRBD2. CDR3 length: 10 amino acids. Germline V gives CDR1 DFQATT, CDR2 SNEGSKA (reference sequence). The CDR3 is CSIPRGVQFF. DNA of the CDR3: TGCAGCATACCCCGGGGGGTGCAGTTCTTC.

This sequence joins TRBV7-9 and TRBJ1-1; the D is unclear. The CDR3 runs to 14 residues. Germline CDR1 reads SEHNR; CDR2 reads FQNEAQ (reference sequence). Trimming cost V 1 base and J 1 base, with 7 bases left between them. The CDR3 DNA sequence: TGTGCCAGCAGCTTAGTCGCCGGGAACACTGAAGCTTTCTTT. Translating it yields CASSLVAGNTEAFF.

This clone was seen a few times. This rearrangement joins TRBV24-1 to TRBJ2-2; 8 nucleotides align to TRBD1. This CDR3 spans 15 amino acids. V gave up 12 bases and J gave up 4 bases; unmatched junction bases: 12. CDR1 and CDR2 from the germline V gene are KGHDR and SFDVKD. CDR3 DNA: TGTGCCGCGAACTCTCGGACAGGGAGCACCGGGGAGCTGTTTTTT. As protein: CAANSRTGSTGELFF.